A selection of T cell receptor beta chains follows, all from one sample in a study of cytomegalovirus exposure and HLA in healthy donors. Sequenced by immunoSEQ multiplex PCR; TCRdb stores in-frame clones only, minus some. Of under 150,000 clones listed, 81% are singletons. Sequencing was done on a sample of PBMCs. The receptors derive from a man younger than 35 in good health and CMV-seronegative. Both conserved end residues are part of each CDR3.

V gene,J gene,CDR3 protein
TRBV9,TRBJ2-1,CASSVRQGAFDEQFF
TRBV6-5,TRBJ2-7,CASTGAGGLYEQYF
TRBV2,TRBJ2-2,CASSDTMRTGGITGELFF
TRBV27,TRBJ2-1,CASSTPGQGSNEQFF
TRBV4-2,TRBJ1-4,CASSPGTATNEKLFF
TRBV29-1,TRBJ1-1,CSATAGGASLNTEAFF
TRBV19,TRBJ1-4,CASTLRDRVGEKLFF
TRBV6-6,TRBJ2-7,CASSLRQGIHEQYF
TRBV10-3,TRBJ2-1,CAISDPTLAGGTQFYNEQFF
TRBV4-2,TRBJ1-1,CASSRTGEGTEAFF
TRBV13,TRBJ1-6,CASSQRRVSDSPLHF
TRBV7-2,TRBJ2-7,CASSGDQGYSYEQYF
TRBV4-1,TRBJ2-3,CASSHRGGSTDTQYF
TRBV6-5,TRBJ1-2,CASSSYRGQGDYGYTF
TRBV2,TRBJ1-4,CASRRGTAVLEKLFF
TRBV28,TRBJ1-3,CASRLKFWDLSGNTIYF
TRBV5-4,TRBJ2-2,CASSLPGVTGELFF
TRBV7-9,TRBJ2-2,CASREQGKGTGELFF
TRBV30,TRBJ1-6,CACEARGPQSSPLHF
TRBV7-8,TRBJ2-7,CASSLARVPPPNEQYF
TRBV6-6,TRBJ2-7,CASSSTGSVRGEQYF
TRBV5-8,TRBJ1-5,CASSRQDQPQHF
TRBV7-8,NA,CASSLYPAGDYEQYF
TRBV7-9,TRBJ2-1,CASRGAGTIYNEQFF
TRBV5-1,TRBJ1-4,CASSLDLGATNEKLFF
TRBV23-1,TRBJ1-3,CASSPHRNTIYF
TRBV27,TRBJ1-5,CASSPRGGVQPQHF
TRBV5-1,TRBJ2-7,CASSLVGTAIFREQYF
TRBV19,TRBJ1-2,CASRFSSGYTF
TRBV10-2,TRBJ2-5,CASSAGSYQETQYF
TRBV5-1,TRBJ1-2,CASSLSLLGYGYTF
TRBV19,TRBJ2-1,CASISGALPGEQFF
TRBV7-7,TRBJ2-1,CASSLGGQAVNEQFF
TRBV9,TRBJ1-1,CASSGSLRGRTEAFF
TRBV6-6,TRBJ1-1,CASSYVGTGGEAFF
TRBV2,TRBJ2-7,CASTDSPSTYEQYF
TRBV7-9,TRBJ2-2,CASSSGDRGPGELFF
TRBV19,TRBJ2-7,CASSRTSGKSYDEQYF
TRBV5-1,TRBJ2-7,CASSPAGTGGYEQYF
TRBV9,TRBJ1-4,CASSTASGLGEKLFF
TRBV27,TRBJ1-2,CASSLRQGYGYTF
TRBV5-4,TRBJ1-2,CASWGELGYTF
TRBV5-4,TRBJ1-1,CASSVGQLNTEAFF
TRBV30,TRBJ1-1,CAWSQGRRTEAFF
TRBV13,TRBJ1-2,CASSRYGERNYGYTF
TRBV11-2,TRBJ1-1,CASSTRQGANTEAFF
TRBV5-4,TRBJ1-1,CASSLVTSWNTEAFF
TRBV25-1,TRBJ2-7,CASSLTDSYEQYF
TRBV28,TRBJ2-1,CASSWGLVVFDEQFF
TRBV5-4,TRBJ2-5,CASSRSTGPATQYF
TRBV6-4,TRBJ1-6,CASSVLENSPLHF
TRBV30,TRBJ1-3,CAWSVSHQAGNTIYF
TRBV5-5,TRBJ1-1,CASSAGGAGSEAFF
TRBV5-6,TRBJ1-5,CASSLGQGTQPQHF
TRBV9,TRBJ2-1,CASSVVTSGYEQFF
TRBV19,TRBJ1-1,CASSMRPQNTEAFF
TRBV2,TRBJ1-2,CASRDRTDYGYTF
TRBV7-8,TRBJ1-2,CASSSPGQGPRGYTF
TRBV4-1,TRBJ1-2,CASTEQGRPYGYTF
TRBV6-5,TRBJ1-5,CASRQGPSQPQHF